Reported below is one T cell receptor beta chain. The target of this receptor is not known. Base-call qualities are not available, and no considerably larger clone is one nucleotide away. Taken from around 2-4 cm away from the tumor, the adjacent normal breast tissue was rinsed with PBS and kept in prechilled RNAlater. Because of high lipid content and low cell density, roughly 85-330 mg of normal breast tissue was often needed to obtain sufficient DNA. The study profiled bulk TCR beta-chain repertoires in matched peripheral blood, tumor and adjacent normal breast tissue taken from approximately 15 patients with early-stage breast cancer. The Qiagen AllPrep DNA/RNA Mini kit was used to extract genomic DNA. Each sample was amplified as two independent genomic DNA replicates: 0.5 to 0.65 ug for blood and roughly 1.5 ug for tumor or normal breast. Following the manufacturer's instructions, the ImmunoSeq Intro kit was used to carry out TCRB sequencing on genomic DNA. Multiplex PCR was run for about 30 cycles using proprietary primers and spike-in control sequences for absolute quantification. Single-end 150-bp reads were used to sequence an 87-bp fragment spanning the CDR3 plus the flanking V and J genes. Each lane of an Illumina MiSeq using version 3.0 chemistry carried seven multiplexed samples, with two replicates per sample. The original pipeline was this. The vendor's proprietary pipeline processed the raw data and merged both replicates into a single result for each sample. Productive rearrangements sharing the V-gene family, CDR3 amino acid sequence and J-gene segment were defined as clonotypes. To compute clonality, the normalized Shannon entropy (Pielou evenness) of TCRB abundances was subtracted from 1. T cell density was estimated as total templates divided by the number of input cells, with the number of input cells inferred from the DNA input amount. Recon was used with default parameters to estimate total repertoire diversity and clonality. A clonotype was considered tumor-enriched if its abundance in tumor exceeded 0.1% and was at least 32-fold higher than its abundance in normal breast. TCRdb obtained this table from immuneACCESS and retained in-frame rearrangements with V and J assigned. These tables miss some clones; where compared with another copy, unresolved V genes account for less than half of the shortfall, and the remainder is unexplained. Clonal size and the V and J genes are those of that table, whereas D and trimming came from the DNA. This sample comprises about 6,000 clones, over 60% of them detected only once. The ten largest clones add up to around 10% of the sample.

These data originate in a study of early stage breast cancer tumors (dated 2017 in TCRdb). Regarding the research as a whole: Of the approximately 16 invasive breast tumors, 12 to 13 were found to be estrogen receptor-positive, progesterone receptor-positive and HER2-negative. On average, each sample had about 10-fold read coverage. A total of some 2.6 million templates, representing 850,000 to 1,400,000 unique clonotypes, were detected across all samples. About 70% of the 12 ER+/PR+/HER2- tumors were invasive ductal carcinomas, while the other four were invasive lobular carcinomas. What the study reported, not specific to this receptor: About 2.5-fold higher T cell density and higher clonality were observed in tumors than in adjacent normal breast tissue. Enriched TCRB sequences shared across patients were found to be mostly commonly generated sequences that were unlikely to play an important role in the tumor microenvironment. Because the cohort was small, a breakdown by tumor subtype could not be done. Repertoires from blood resembled normal breast more closely than tumor, and using blood as a reference for each tissue separated tumor from normal in about 85% of the 16 patients. Chain pairing and functional markers such as CD4, CD8 and FOXP3 were missed by bulk genomic DNA sequencing of unsorted cells.

Trimming leaves V shorter by 1 base and J shorter by 10 bases, with the junction holding 9 bases beyond the gene matches. The CDR3 has 15 amino acids, counting the end cysteine and phenylalanine. Of all the DNA, just the CDR3 is kept, 45 bases in frame from base 1. Via the germline V gene, CDR1 is LGHNA and CDR2 YSLEER. This chain is built from TRBV4-3 and TRBJ2-1; TRBD2 agrees with 8 junctional bases. Material: normal breast tissue next to the tumor. The sequence was obtained from a person aged 70 to 85 with breast cancer. The CDR3 protein sequence reads: CASSQGGGPPGEQFF. DNA sequence: TGCGCCAGCAGCCAAGGCGGGGGGCCCCCCGGAGAGCAGTTCTTC.